Given below is one T cell receptor (beta chain) in context. Its antigen is not known. Barcoded TCR alpha and TCR beta cDNA libraries with UMIs came from 5'RACE using constant-segment primers. In TCRdb, the 5' RACE reads were re-called with MiXCR into one record per CDR3 protein. Here the sample spans approximately 400,000 distinct CDR3 sequences, approximately 25% being singletons. These data are taken from a study of T-cell memory formation after mild COVID-19. Overall study context: TCR clusters largely stayed donor specific. Study results and limitations: Day 15 to 85 contracting clones showed balanced CD4/CD8; later expanders leaned CD4+.

CDR3 length: 12 residues. Trimming pared 8 bases from V and 6 bases from J, leaving 10 bases between. In germline, CDR1 is LNHDA, CDR2 SQIVND (reference sequence). The specimen sequenced was PBMCs or a T cell subset sorted from them (not recorded which). The receptor was isolated from an adult woman who had mild COVID-19 (a few samples of this study predate the infection). Cell type and time point are not known. V and J are TRBV19 and TRBJ1-4; TRBD1 is a possible D gene (5 bases). CDR3 sequence: CASGHLDEKLFF. The CDR3 bases are TGTGCCAGTGGACACCTGGATGAAAAACTGTTTTTT.